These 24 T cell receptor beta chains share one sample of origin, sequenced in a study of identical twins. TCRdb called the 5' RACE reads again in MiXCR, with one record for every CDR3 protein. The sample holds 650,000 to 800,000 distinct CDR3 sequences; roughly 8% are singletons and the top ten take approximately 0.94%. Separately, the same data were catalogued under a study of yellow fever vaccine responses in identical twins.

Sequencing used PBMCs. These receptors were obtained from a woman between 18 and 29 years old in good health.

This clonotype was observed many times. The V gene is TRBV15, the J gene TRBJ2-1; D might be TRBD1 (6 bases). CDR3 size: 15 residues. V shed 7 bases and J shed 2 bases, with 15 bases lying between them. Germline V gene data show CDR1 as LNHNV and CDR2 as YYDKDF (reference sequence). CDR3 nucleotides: TGTGCCACCACCCAGAGAGGGGGACCCTACAATGAGCAGTTCTTC. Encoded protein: CATTQRGGPYNEQFF.

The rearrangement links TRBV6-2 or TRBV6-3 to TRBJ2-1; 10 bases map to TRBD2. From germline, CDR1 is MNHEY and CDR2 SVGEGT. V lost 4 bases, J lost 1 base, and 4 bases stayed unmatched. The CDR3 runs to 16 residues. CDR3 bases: TGTGCCAGCAGTTTAATACTAGCGGGATCCTACAATGAGCAGTTCTTC. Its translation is CASSLILAGSYNEQFF.

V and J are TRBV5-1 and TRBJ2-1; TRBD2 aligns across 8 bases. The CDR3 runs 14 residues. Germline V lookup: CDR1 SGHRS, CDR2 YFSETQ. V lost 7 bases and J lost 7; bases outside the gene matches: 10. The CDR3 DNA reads TGCGCCAGCGGTCGGGGGGGTAACGGGAATGAGCAGTTCTTC. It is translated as CASGRGGNGNEQFF.

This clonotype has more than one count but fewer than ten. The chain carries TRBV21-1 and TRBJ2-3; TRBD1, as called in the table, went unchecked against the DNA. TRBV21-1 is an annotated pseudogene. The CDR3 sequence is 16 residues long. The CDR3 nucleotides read TGTGCCAGCAGCAAAGCGCTCGGGCGGTCCACAGATACGCAGTATTTT. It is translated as CASSKALGRSTDTQYF.

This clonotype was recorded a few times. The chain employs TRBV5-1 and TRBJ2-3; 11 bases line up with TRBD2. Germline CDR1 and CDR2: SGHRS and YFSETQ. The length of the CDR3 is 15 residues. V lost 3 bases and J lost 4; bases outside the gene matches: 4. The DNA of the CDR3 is TGCGCCAGCAGCTCCGGACTAGCGGGCCCAGATACGCAGTATTTT. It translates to CASSSGLAGPDTQYF.

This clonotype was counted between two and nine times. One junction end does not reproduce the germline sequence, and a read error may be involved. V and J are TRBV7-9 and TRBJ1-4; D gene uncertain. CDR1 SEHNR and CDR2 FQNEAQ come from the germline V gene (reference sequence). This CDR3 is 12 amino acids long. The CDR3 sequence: CASSLSTQLTIF. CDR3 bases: TGTGCCAGCAGCTTATCGACCCAGCTAACAATTTTT.

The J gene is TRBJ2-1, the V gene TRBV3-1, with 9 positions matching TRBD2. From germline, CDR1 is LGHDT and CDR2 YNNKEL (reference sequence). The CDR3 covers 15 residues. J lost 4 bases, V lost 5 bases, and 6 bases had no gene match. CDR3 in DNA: TGTGCCAGCAGCTATCTAGCGGGAATTTACAATGAGCAGTTCTTC. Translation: CASSYLAGIYNEQFF.

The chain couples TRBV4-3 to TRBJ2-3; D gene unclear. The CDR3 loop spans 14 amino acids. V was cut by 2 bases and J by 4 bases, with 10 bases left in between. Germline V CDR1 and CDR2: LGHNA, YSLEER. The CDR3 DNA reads TGCGCCAGCAGCCAATGGAACATCGCAGATACGCAGTATTTT. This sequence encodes CASSQWNIADTQYF.

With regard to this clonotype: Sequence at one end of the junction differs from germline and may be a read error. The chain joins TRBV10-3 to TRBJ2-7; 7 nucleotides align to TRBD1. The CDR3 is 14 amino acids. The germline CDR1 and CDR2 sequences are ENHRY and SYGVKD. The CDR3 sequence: CANSERDRTDEQYF. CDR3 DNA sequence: TGTGCCAACAGTGAGAGGGACAGAACTGACGAGCAGTACTTC.

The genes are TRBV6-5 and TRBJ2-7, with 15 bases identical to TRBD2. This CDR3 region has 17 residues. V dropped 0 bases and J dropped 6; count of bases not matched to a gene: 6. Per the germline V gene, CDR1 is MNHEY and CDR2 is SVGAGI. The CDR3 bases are TGTGCCAGCAGTTACTCCGGACTAGCGGGAGGGCCCCGCGAGCAGTACTTC. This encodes CASSYSGLAGGPREQYF.

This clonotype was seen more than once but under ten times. DNA of the CDR3: TGTGCCAGCAAAAACCGGGACACACTATACAATGAGCAGTTCTTC. Protein: CASKNRDTLYNEQFF. The chain links TRBV28 to TRBJ2-1; D is possibly TRBD1 (6 bases). CDR1 and CDR2 (germline): MDHEN, SYDVKM. The length of the CDR3 is 15 residues. The ends were cut back, 7 bases at V and 4 bases at J, with 17 bases in the middle.

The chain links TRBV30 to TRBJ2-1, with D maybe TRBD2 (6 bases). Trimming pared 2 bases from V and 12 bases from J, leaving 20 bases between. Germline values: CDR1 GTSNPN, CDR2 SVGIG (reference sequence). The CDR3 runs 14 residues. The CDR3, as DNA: TGTGCCTGGAGTAGGCCCTCGACTAGTTTCGGGCAGTTCTTC. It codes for CAWSRPSTSFGQFF.

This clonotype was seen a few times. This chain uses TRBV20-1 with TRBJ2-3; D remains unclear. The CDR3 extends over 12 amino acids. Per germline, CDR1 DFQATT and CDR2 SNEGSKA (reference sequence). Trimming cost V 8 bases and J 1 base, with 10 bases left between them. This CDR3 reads CSPQDGTDTQYF. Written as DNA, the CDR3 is TGCAGTCCGCAAGATGGCACAGATACGCAGTATTTT.

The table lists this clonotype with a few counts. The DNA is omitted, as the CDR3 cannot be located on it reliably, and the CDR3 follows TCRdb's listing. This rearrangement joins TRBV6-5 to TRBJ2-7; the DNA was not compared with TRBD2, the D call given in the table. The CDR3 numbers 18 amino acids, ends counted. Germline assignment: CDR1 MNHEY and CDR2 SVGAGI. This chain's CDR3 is CASILGLAGGWGSYEQYF.

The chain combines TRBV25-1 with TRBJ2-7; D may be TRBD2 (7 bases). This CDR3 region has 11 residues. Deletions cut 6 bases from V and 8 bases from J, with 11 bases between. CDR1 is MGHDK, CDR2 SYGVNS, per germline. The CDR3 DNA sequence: TGTGCCAGCAGGGGAGGGACACAGCAGTACTTC. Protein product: CASRGGTQQYF.

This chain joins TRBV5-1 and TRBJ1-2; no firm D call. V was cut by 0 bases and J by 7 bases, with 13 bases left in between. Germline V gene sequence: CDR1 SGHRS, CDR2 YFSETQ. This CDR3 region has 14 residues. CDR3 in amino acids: CASSLEVSRSGYTF. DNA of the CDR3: TGCGCCAGCAGCTTGGAAGTCAGCCGATCTGGCTACACCTTC.

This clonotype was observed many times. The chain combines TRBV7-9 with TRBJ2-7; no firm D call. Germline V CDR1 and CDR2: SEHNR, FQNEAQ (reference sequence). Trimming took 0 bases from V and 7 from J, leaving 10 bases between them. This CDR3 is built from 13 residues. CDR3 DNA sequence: TGTGCCAGCAGCTTAGCCAACAGTGAGGAGCAGTACTTC. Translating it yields CASSLANSEEQYF.

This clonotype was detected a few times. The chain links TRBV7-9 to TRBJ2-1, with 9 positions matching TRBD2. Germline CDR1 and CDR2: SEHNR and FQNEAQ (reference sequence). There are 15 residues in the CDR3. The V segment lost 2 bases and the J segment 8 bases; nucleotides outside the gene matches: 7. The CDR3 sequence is CASSLIASGVHEQFF. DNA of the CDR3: TGTGCCAGCAGCTTAATAGCTAGCGGGGTTCATGAGCAGTTCTTC.

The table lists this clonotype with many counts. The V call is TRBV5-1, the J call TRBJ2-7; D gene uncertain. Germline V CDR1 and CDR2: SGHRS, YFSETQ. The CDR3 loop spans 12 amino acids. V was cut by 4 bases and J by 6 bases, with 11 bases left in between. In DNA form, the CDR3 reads TGCGCCAGCAGCCCCCAAGGTAGCGAGCAGTACTTC. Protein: CASSPQGSEQYF. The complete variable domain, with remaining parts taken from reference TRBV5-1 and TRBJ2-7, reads KAGVTQTPRYLIKTRGQQVTLSCSPISGHRSVSWYQQTPGQGLQFLFEYFSETQRNKGNFPGRFSGRQFSNSRSEMNVSTLELGDSALYLCASSPQGSEQYFGPGTRLTVT.

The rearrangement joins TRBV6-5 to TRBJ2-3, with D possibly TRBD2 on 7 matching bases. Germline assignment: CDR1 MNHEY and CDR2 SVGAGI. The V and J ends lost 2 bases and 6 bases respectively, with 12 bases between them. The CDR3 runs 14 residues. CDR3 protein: CASSYRGGLDTQYF. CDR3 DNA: TGTGCCAGCAGTTACAGGGGGGGTTTGGATACGCAGTATTTT.

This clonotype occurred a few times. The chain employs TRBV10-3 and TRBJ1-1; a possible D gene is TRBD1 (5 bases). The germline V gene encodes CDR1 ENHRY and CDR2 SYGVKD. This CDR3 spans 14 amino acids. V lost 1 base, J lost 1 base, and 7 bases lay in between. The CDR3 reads CAISELTENTEAFF. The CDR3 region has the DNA TGTGCCATCAGTGAGTTGACAGAGAACACTGAAGCTTTCTTT.

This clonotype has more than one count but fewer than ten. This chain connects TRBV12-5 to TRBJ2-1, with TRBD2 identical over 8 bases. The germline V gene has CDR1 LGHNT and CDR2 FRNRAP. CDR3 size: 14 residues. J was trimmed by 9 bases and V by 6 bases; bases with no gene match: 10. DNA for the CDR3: TGTGCTAGTGGCCTGTCGGGAGGGCCGGGTGAGCAGTTCTTC. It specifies CASGLSGGPGEQFF.

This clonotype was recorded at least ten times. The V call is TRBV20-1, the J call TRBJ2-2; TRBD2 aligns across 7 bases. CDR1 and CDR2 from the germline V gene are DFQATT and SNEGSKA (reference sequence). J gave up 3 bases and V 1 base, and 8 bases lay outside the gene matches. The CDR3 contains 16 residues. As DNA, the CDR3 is TGCAGTGCTAGAGGACTGGCTAGCGGACACACCGGGGAGCTGTTTTTT. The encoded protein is CSARGLASGHTGELFF.

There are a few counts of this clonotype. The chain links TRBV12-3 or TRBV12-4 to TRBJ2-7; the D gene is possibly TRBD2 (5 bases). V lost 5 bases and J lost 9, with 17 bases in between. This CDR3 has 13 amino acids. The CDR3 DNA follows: TGTGCCAGCAGTCGGGGTCTCGGAAGGACGCAGTACTTC. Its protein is CASSRGLGRTQYF.